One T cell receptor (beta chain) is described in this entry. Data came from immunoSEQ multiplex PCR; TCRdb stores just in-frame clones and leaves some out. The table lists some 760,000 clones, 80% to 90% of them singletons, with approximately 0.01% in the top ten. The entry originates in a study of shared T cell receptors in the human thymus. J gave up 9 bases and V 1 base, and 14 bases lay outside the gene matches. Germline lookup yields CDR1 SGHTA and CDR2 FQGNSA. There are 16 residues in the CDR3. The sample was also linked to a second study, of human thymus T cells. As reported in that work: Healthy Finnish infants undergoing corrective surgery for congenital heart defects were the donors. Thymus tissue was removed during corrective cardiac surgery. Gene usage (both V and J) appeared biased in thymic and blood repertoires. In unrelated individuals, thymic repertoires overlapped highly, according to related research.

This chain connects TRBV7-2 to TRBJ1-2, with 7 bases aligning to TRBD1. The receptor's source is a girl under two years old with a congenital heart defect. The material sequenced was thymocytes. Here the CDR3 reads CASSLGPPGTAGRYTF. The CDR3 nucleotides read TGTGCCAGCAGCTTAGGACCCCCCGGGACAGCTGGCCGCTACACCTTC.